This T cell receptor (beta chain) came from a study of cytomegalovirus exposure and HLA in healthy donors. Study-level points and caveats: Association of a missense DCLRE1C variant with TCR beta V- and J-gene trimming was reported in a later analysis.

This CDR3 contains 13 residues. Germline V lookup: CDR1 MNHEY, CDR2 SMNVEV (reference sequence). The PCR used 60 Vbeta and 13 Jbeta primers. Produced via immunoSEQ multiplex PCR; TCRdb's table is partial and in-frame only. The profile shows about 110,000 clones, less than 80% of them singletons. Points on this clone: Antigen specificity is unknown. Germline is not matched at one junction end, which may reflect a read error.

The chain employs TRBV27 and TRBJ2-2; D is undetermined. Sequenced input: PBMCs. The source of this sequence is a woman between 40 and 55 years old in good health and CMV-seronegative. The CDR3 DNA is TGTGCCAGCAGTTCGCAGAACCCCGGGGAGCTGTTTTTT. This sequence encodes CASSSQNPGELFF.